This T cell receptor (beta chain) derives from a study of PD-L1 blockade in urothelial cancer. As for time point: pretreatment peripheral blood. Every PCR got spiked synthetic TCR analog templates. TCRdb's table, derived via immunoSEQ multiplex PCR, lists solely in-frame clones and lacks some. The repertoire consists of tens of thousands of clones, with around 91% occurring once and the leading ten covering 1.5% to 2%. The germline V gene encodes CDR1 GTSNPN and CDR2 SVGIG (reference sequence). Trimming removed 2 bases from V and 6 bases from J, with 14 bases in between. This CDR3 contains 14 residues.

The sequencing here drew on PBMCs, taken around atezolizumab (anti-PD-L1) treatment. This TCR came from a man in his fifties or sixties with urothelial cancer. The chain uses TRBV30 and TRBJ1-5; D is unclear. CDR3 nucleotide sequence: TGTGCCTGGAGTACACAGTCTCGGGGTCAGCCCCAGCATTTT. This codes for CAWSTQSRGQPQHF.